The clone carrying this TCR beta chain was observed a handful of times. The entry originates in a study of cytomegalovirus exposure and HLA in healthy donors. The CDR3 is 13 residues long. CDR1 SGDLS and CDR2 YYNGEE come from the germline V gene. V lost 4 bases to trimming and J lost 5 bases; unmatched junction nucleotides: 5. Primers: 60 Vbeta forward and 13 Jbeta reverse. Sequencing used immunoSEQ multiplex PCR; TCRdb keeps in-frame clones, though not all of them. Altogether about 94,000 clones are present, 50% to 75% being singletons, with the ten largest covering 3.9%. This sequence joins TRBV9 and TRBJ2-7; TRBD1 agrees at 8 bases. The sequencing sample was made of PBMCs. This clonotype originated in a man aged 25 to 45 in good health and CMV-seronegative. The CDR3 region is CASSLTGVDEQYF. The CDR3 DNA sequence: TGTGCCAGCAGCCTGACAGGGGTAGACGAGCAGTACTTC. Filled out from reference TRBV9 and TRBJ2-7, the complete variable domain reads DSGVTQTPKHLITATGQRVTLRCSPRSGDLSVYWYQQSLDQGLQFLIQYYNGEERAKGNILERFSAQQFPDLHSELNLSSLELGDSALYFCASSLTGVDEQYFGPGTRLTVT.